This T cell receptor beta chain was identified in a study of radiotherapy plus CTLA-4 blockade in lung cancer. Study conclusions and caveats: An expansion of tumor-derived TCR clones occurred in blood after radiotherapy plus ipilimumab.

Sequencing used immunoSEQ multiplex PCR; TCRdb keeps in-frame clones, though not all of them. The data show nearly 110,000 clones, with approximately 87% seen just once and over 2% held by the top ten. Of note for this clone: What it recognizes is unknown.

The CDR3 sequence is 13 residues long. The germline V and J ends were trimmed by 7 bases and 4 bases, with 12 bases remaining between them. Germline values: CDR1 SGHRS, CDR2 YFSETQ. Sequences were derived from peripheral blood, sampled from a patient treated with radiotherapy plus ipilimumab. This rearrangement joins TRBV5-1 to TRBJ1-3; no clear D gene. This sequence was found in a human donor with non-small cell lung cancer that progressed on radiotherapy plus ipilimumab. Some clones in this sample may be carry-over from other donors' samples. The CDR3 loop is CASSGGGGNTIYF. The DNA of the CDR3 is TGCGCCAGCTCCGGAGGAGGGGGAAACACCATATATTTT.